Below, 10 T cell receptor beta chains from the same sample are listed, as sequenced in a study of T-cell memory formation after mild COVID-19. TCRdb called the 5' RACE reads again in MiXCR, with one record for every CDR3 protein. The sample has almost 550,000 distinct CDR3 sequences; about a fifth are singletons. Sequencing used PBMCs or a T cell subset sorted from them (not recorded which). Receptor source: an adult woman who had mild COVID-19 (a few samples of this study predate the infection). Cell type and time point are not known.

CDR3 DNA sequence: TGCAGTGCTAGTCTCTCCGCGGGAAGCGGGTCTCTCGAGCAGTACTTC. Encoded protein: CSASLSAGSGSLEQYF. This chain uses TRBV20-1 with TRBJ2-7; tentatively, D is TRBD2 (6 bases). The CDR3 is made up of 16 amino acids. V lost 3 bases, J lost 6 bases, and 24 bases lay in between. Per germline, CDR1 DFQATT and CDR2 SNEGSKA (reference sequence).

This chain links TRBV5-1 with TRBJ1-6, with D possibly matching TRBD1 (5 bases). Germline values: CDR1 SGHRS, CDR2 YFSETQ. This CDR3 has 17 amino acids. The V end lost 4 bases, the J end lost 2 bases, and 16 bases lay between the germline ends. CDR3 nucleotide sequence: TGCGCCAGCAGCCTCGCCGGGACGCCGACCTATAATTCACCCCTCCACTTT. Residues: CASSLAGTPTYNSPLHF.

The CDR3 here is CASDMGQTTDTQYF. In DNA, the CDR3 is TGTGCTAGTGACATGGGGCAGACTACAGATACGCAGTATTTT. This chain uses TRBV12-5 with TRBJ2-3; D is possibly TRBD1 (5 bases). The V gene's germline CDR1 is LGHNT and CDR2 FRNRAP. V was cut by 7 bases and J by 3 bases, with 14 bases left in between. This CDR3 comprises 14 residues.

The gene calls are TRBV6-6 and TRBJ1-6; 10 bases map to TRBD1. Trimming took 4 bases from V and 13 from J; bases not matched to a gene: 10. This CDR3 spans 15 amino acids. Per germline, CDR1 MNHNY and CDR2 SVGAGI (reference sequence). For the CDR3, the DNA is TGTGCCAGCAGTTTGACAGGGGGCCCCAACTGGCCCCTCCACTTT. It translates to CASSLTGGPNWPLHF.

The chain carries TRBV7-2 and TRBJ2-3; no clear D. The CDR3 is 16 amino acids. The V gene lost 5 bases and the J gene lost 0 bases, with 15 bases spanning the gap. CDR1 is SGHTA, CDR2 FQGNSA, per germline. CDR3 region: CASSPSRGLSTDTQYF. CDR3 coding DNA: TGTGCCAGCAGCCCCTCCCGCGGCCTGAGCACAGATACGCAGTATTTT. Variable domain in full (rest from reference TRBV7-2 and TRBJ2-3): GAGVSQSPSNKVTEKGKDVELRCDPISGHTALYWYRQSLGQGLEFLIYFQGNSAPDKSGLPSDRFSAERTGGSVSTLTIQRTQQEDSAVYLCASSPSRGLSTDTQYFGPGTRLTVL.

The sample holds a few counts of this clonotype. The chain is built from TRBV24-1 and TRBJ2-1, with 7 bases fitting TRBD1. Germline assignment: CDR1 KGHDR and CDR2 SFDVKD. The CDR3 is 14 residues long. The V segment lost 1 base and the J segment 4 bases; nucleotides outside the gene matches: 0. The CDR3 DNA sequence: TGTGCCACCAGTGATTTACAGGGGTACAATGAGCAGTTCTTC. Protein sequence: CATSDLQGYNEQFF.

The chain combines TRBV10-3 with TRBJ2-5, with 7 bases lining up with TRBD1. CDR3 size: 13 residues. V shed 9 bases, J shed 2 bases, and the junction held 6 bases outside the gene matches. CDR1 is ENHRY and CDR2 is SYGVKD in the germline V gene. This chain's CDR3 is CAMAGTAQETQYF. CDR3 nucleotides: TGTGCCATGGCAGGGACAGCTCAAGAGACCCAGTACTTC.

There are a few counts of this clonotype. The genes are TRBV7-2 and TRBJ1-1; D perhaps matches TRBD1 (5 bases). The length of the CDR3 is 14 residues. Deletions cut 3 bases from V and 1 base from J, with 9 bases between. Germline assignment: CDR1 SGHTA and CDR2 FQGNSA. The CDR3 is CASSFWGGNTEAFF. CDR3 DNA: TGTGCCAGCAGCTTCTGGGGGGGGAACACTGAAGCTTTCTTT.

This clonotype was seen a few times. The V and J genes are TRBV7-9 and TRBJ1-1; TRBD1 might be the D (5 bases). The V gene lost 1 base and the J gene lost 4 bases, with 16 bases spanning the gap. CDR1 is SEHNR, CDR2 FQNEAQ, per germline (reference sequence). This CDR3 spans 16 amino acids. The CDR3 sequence is CASSLDPAAGGTEAFF. DNA for the CDR3: TGTGCCAGCAGCTTAGACCCCGCTGCTGGGGGCACTGAAGCTTTCTTT.

This clonotype was counted between two and nine times. The gene calls are TRBV6-5 and TRBJ2-1; 9 bases align to TRBD2. In germline, CDR1 is MNHEY, CDR2 SVGAGI. Germline trimming cut 0 bases from V and 4 bases from J; bases unmatched to any gene: 4. The CDR3 contains 16 residues. CDR3 protein: CASSYSSSGRYNEQFF. The CDR3 DNA reads TGTGCCAGCAGTTACTCGTCCAGCGGGAGGTACAATGAGCAGTTCTTC.